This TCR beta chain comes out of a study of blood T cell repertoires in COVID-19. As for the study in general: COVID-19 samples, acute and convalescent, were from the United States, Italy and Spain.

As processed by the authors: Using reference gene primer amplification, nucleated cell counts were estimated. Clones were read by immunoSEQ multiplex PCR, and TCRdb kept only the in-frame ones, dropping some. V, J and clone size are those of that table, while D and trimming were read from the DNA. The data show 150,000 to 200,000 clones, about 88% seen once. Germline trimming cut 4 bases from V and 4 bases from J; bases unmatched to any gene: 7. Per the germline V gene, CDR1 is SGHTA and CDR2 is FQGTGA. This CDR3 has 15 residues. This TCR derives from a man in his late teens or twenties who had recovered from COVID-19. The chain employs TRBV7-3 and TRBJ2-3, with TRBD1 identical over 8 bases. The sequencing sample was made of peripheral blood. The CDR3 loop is CASSSTGASSDTQYF. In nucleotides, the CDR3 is TGTGCCAGCAGCTCGACAGGGGCCAGCTCAGATACGCAGTATTTT.